The 27 T cell receptor beta chains below were found in one sample sequenced in a study of T-cell reconstitution after alpha-beta-depleted transplantation in children. Unique molecular identifiers were incorporated during preparation of the TCRbeta library. TCRdb redid the calling of the PCR reads with MiXCR, one entry per CDR3 protein. The sample holds about 310,000 distinct CDR3 sequences, over 20% seen once. Sequenced material: PBMCs, mostly from graft donor cells, taken 180 days after TCRalphabeta/CD19-depleted stem cell transplant. These receptors came from a male patient younger than 18 who had a stem cell transplant for acute lymphoblastic leukemia, so the T cells may come from the graft donor.

The rearrangement joins TRBV24-1 to TRBJ2-1; TRBD2 matches at 8 bases. Germline V CDR1 and CDR2: KGHDR, SFDVKD. The CDR3 spans 15 residues. J lost 4 bases, V lost 6 bases, and 7 bases had no gene match. CDR3 bases: TGTGCCACCAGTAGCGGGAGAAGCCTATACAATGAGCAGTTCTTC. Protein: CATSSGRSLYNEQFF.

The chain uses TRBV2 and TRBJ1-2; 9 bases map to TRBD1. This CDR3 comprises 14 residues. The germline gives CDR1 SNHLY, CDR2 FYNNEI. V shed 7 bases, J shed 8 bases, and the junction held 11 bases outside the gene matches. The chain's CDR3 is CASIPGQGVSGYTF. The DNA of the CDR3 is TGTGCCAGCATACCGGGACAGGGCGTTTCGGGCTACACCTTC. The whole variable domain, filled in from reference TRBV2 and TRBJ1-2, reads EPEVTQTPSHQVTQMGQEVILRCVPISNHLYFYWYRQILGQKVEFLVSFYNNEISEKSEIFDDQFSVERPDGSNFTLKIRSTKLEDSAMYFCASIPGQGVSGYTFGSGTRLTVV.

This rearrangement joins TRBV7-3 to TRBJ2-1, with D possibly TRBD1 on 5 matching bases. The CDR3 has 14 amino acids. Trimming took off 1 base at V and 12 bases at J, with 16 bases between the two ends. The germline gives CDR1 SGHTA, CDR2 FQGTGA. CDR3 amino acids: CASSLIPSPRGQFF. The CDR3 DNA sequence: TGTGCCAGCAGCTTAATCCCTAGTCCTAGGGGGCAGTTCTTC.

The chain uses TRBV29-1 and TRBJ1-1, with unresolved D. V dropped 6 bases and J dropped 4 bases, with 9 bases sitting between them. The CDR3 contains 11 residues. Per the germline V gene, CDR1 is SQVTM and CDR2 is ANQGSEA. The CDR3 DNA is TGCAGCGTGACTCCGACCACTGAAGCTTTCTTT. It yields the protein CSVTPTTEAFF.

This clonotype came up a few times. In DNA, the CDR3 is TGTGCCAGCAGCTCCCTGAGGGGGGGTGGTCAGCCCCAGCATTTT. The encoded protein is CASSSLRGGGQPQHF. The chain joins TRBV7-6 to TRBJ1-5; weak D call: TRBD1 (6 bases). V lost 4 bases and J 6 bases, leaving 16 bases between the germline ends. Germline V gene data show CDR1 as SGHVS and CDR2 as FNYEAQ. The CDR3 spans 15 residues.

The genes are TRBV12-3 or TRBV12-4 and TRBJ2-7, with TRBD1 identical over 9 bases. Trimming cost V 3 bases and J 3 bases; bases outside gene matches: 9. The CDR3 totals 16 residues. CDR3 coding DNA: TGTGCCAGCAGTTTTAGAACAGGGACAGGGTTCTACGAGCAGTACTTC. Translated: CASSFRTGTGFYEQYF.

The rearrangement joins TRBV24-1 to TRBJ2-1, with 9 positions matching TRBD2. CDR1 and CDR2 from the germline V gene are KGHDR and SFDVKD. The CDR3 is 16 amino acids. V lost 2 bases to trimming and J lost 1 base; unmatched junction nucleotides: 2. In DNA form, the CDR3 reads TGTGCCACCAGTGATTGGAGCGGGAGGTCCTACAATGAGCAGTTCTTC. Amino acids: CATSDWSGRSYNEQFF.

This clonotype was detected only a few times. V is TRBV11-2 and J is TRBJ2-1, with 8 bases aligning to TRBD2. CDR3 size: 15 residues. Germline V gene data show CDR1 as SGHAT and CDR2 as FQNNGV. Trimming cost V 3 bases and J 5 bases; bases outside gene matches: 6. CDR3 coding DNA: TGTGCCAGCAGCTTTACTAGCGGCCTTGACAATGAGCAGTTCTTC. This encodes CASSFTSGLDNEQFF. Complete variable domain (other parts from reference TRBV11-2 and TRBJ2-1): EAGVAQSPRYKIIEKRQSVAFWCNPISGHATLYWYQQILGQGPKLLIQFQNNGVVDDSQLPKDRFSAERLKGVDSTLKIQPAKLEDSAVYLCASSFTSGLDNEQFFGPGTRLTVL.

A word on this clonotype: A junction end diverges from the germline sequence, so it may reflect a read error. This chain connects TRBV19 to TRBJ1-1, with D uncertain. Germline V gene sequence: CDR1 LNHDA, CDR2 SQIVND (reference sequence). This CDR3 region has 13 residues. The CDR3 reads CASSSLDGPKLVF. The CDR3 nucleotides are TGTGCCAGTAGTTCTCTGGACGGCCCGAAGTTGGTCTTT. Using reference TRBV19 and TRBJ1-1 for the parts outside the CDR3, the full variable domain is DGGITQSPKYLFRKEGQNVTLSCEQNLNHDAMYWYRQDPGQGLRLIYYSQIVNDFQKGDIAEGYSVSREKKESFPLTVTSAQKNPTAFYLCASSSLDGPKLVFGQGTRLTVV.

The table lists this clonotype with many counts. V usage is TRBV12-3 or TRBV12-4 and J usage is TRBJ2-5; possible D gene TRBD2, 6 bases. Trimming took off 3 bases at V and 5 bases at J, with 10 bases between the two ends. The CDR3 runs to 13 residues. The DNA for the CDR3 is TGTGCCAGCAGTTTGGGGGAGGCGGAGACCCAGTACTTC. Translation: CASSLGEAETQYF.

Only a few counts were recorded for this clonotype. J is TRBJ2-1 and V is TRBV20-1; TRBD2 is a possible D gene (6 bases). The CDR3 is made up of 14 amino acids. Per the germline V gene, CDR1 is DFQATT and CDR2 is SNEGSKA (reference sequence). The V and J ends lost 6 bases and 7 bases respectively, with 19 bases between them. The CDR3 DNA is TGCAGTGCCACAAAGAGATTGGGGAGGAATGAGCAGTTCTTC. It yields the protein CSATKRLGRNEQFF.

V and J are TRBV9 and TRBJ1-3, with 10 bases fitting TRBD1. The germline V gene has CDR1 SGDLS and CDR2 YYNGEE. The CDR3 consists of 16 residues. Trimming removed 1 base from V and 0 bases from J; junction bases left unmatched: 1. The CDR3, as DNA: TGTGCCAGCAGCGTACGGACAGGGGGCTCTGGAAACACCATATATTTT. Its translation: CASSVRTGGSGNTIYF. Full variable domain (missing parts from reference TRBV9 and TRBJ1-3): DSGVTQTPKHLITATGQRVTLRCSPRSGDLSVYWYQQSLDQGLQFLIQYYNGEERAKGNILERFSAQQFPDLHSELNLSSLELGDSALYFCASSVRTGGSGNTIYFGEGSWLTVV.

The CDR3 DNA reads as TGTGCCAGCAGCGCCGTCCTAGCAATACCCTACGAGCAGTACTTC. Protein: CASSAVLAIPYEQYF. J is TRBJ2-7 and V is TRBV5-6; the D gene is possibly TRBD2 (5 bases). V shed 4 bases and J shed 2 bases, with 16 bases lying between them. This CDR3 has 15 amino acids. Looked up from germline, CDR1 is SGHDT and CDR2 is YYEEEE.

There are many counts of this clonotype. CDR3: CASSLKLMTGRETQYF. CDR3 coding DNA: TGTGCCAGCAGCTTAAAATTGATGACAGGGAGGGAGACCCAGTACTTC. V and J are TRBV7-9 and TRBJ2-5; a possible D gene is TRBD1 (7 bases). The V end was cut by 2 bases, the J end by 5 bases, with 18 bases between. The germline V gene has CDR1 SEHNR and CDR2 FQNEAQ (reference sequence). The CDR3 runs to 16 residues.

In this sample, this clonotype turned up many times. The chain links TRBV7-3 to TRBJ2-5; TRBD2 matches at 8 bases. Looked up from germline, CDR1 is SGHTA and CDR2 is FQGTGA. The J segment lost 1 base and the V segment lost 6 bases, leaving 4 bases of the junction unmatched. The CDR3 contains 14 residues. This CDR3 is CASSLTSGQETQYF. In DNA form, the CDR3 reads TGTGCCAGCAGTCTAACTAGCGGCCAAGAGACCCAGTACTTC.

This clonotype was picked up a small number of times. V usage is TRBV5-5 and J usage is TRBJ2-5, with 7 bases matching TRBD2. V trimming: 4 bases; J trimming: 4 bases; junction bases outside the gene matches: 7. Germline assignment: CDR1 SGHKS and CDR2 YYEKEE (reference sequence). This CDR3 contains 14 residues. The CDR3 nucleotides read TGTGCCAGCAGCCGGAGCGGGATTACAGAGACCCAGTACTTC. Protein: CASSRSGITETQYF.

This chain uses TRBV10-1 with TRBJ1-1, with unresolved D. This CDR3 is 14 amino acids long. Germline V gene data show CDR1 as WNHNN and CDR2 as SYGVQD (reference sequence). Trimming took 2 bases from V and 1 from J, leaving 8 bases between them. CDR3 region: CASSERVGNTEAFF. Written as DNA, the CDR3 is TGCGCCAGCAGTGAGAGGGTAGGGAACACTGAAGCTTTCTTT.

The chain recombines TRBV7-9 with TRBJ2-3; the D gene is possibly TRBD2 (5 bases). From germline, CDR1 is SEHNR and CDR2 FQNEAQ (reference sequence). Trimming stripped 1 base from V and 6 bases from J, with 11 bases between. CDR3 size: 14 residues. The CDR3 loop reads CASSLVIASDTQYF. CDR3 in DNA: TGTGCCAGCAGCTTAGTTATAGCGTCTGATACGCAGTATTTT.

The chain combines TRBV6-1 with TRBJ2-1; 7 bases are shared with TRBD2. Germline lookup yields CDR1 MNHNS and CDR2 SASEGT. This CDR3 comprises 13 residues. With V trimmed by 6 bases and J by 6 bases, 5 bases remained unmatched. In nucleotides, the CDR3 is TGTGCCAGCAGGTTGCGGGAGAGCAATGAGCAGTTCTTC. It is translated as CASRLRESNEQFF.

The rearrangement uses TRBV4-1 and TRBJ2-2, with D perhaps TRBD2 (6 bases). This CDR3 has 16 amino acids. Germline CDR1 and CDR2: MGHRA and YSYEKL. V was shortened by 4 bases and J by 3 bases, with 15 bases between the two germline ends. The chain's CDR3 is CASSPFGSGYTGELFF. CDR3 DNA sequence: TGCGCCAGCAGCCCCTTTGGTAGCGGCTACACCGGGGAGCTGTTTTTT.

The chain couples TRBV20-1 to TRBJ2-7; D possibly corresponds to TRBD1 (5 bases). The germline V and J ends were trimmed by 3 bases and 2 bases, with 14 bases remaining between them. This CDR3 has 14 residues. Germline CDR1 DFQATT, CDR2 SNEGSKA (reference sequence). The CDR3 loop reads CSARASDTPYEQYF. CDR3 coding DNA: TGCAGTGCTAGGGCCTCGGACACCCCCTACGAGCAGTACTTC.

The chain uses TRBV14 and TRBJ1-6; TRBD1 might be the D (6 bases). With 5 bases removed from V and 10 bases from J, the gap between germline ends came to 15 bases. The CDR3 consists of 14 residues. CDR1 SGHDN and CDR2 FVKESK come from the germline V gene. Written as DNA, the CDR3 is TGTGCCAGCAGCAGCCGACAGGTCGGGTCACCCCTCCACTTT. It codes for CASSSRQVGSPLHF.

This clonotype was seen more than once but under ten times. The rearrangement links TRBV13 to TRBJ2-1, with 7 bases matching TRBD1. This CDR3 is built from 16 residues. Germline CDR1 is PRHDT and CDR2 is FYEKMQ (reference sequence). V was clipped by 0 bases and J by 4 bases; unmatched bases: 6. CDR3 sequence reads: CASSLGQGIWYNEQFF. The CDR3 bases are TGTGCCAGCAGCTTAGGACAGGGGATATGGTACAATGAGCAGTTCTTC.

This chain connects TRBV20-1 to TRBJ2-7, with D uncertain. The CDR3 spans 14 residues. V lost 1 base to trimming and J lost 5 bases, with 15 bases between them. CDR1 is DFQATT, CDR2 SNEGSKA, per germline (reference sequence). Here the CDR3 DNA reads TGCAGTGCTAGAGCGCTCTTCCACGTCCACGAGCAGTACTTC. Its translation: CSARALFHVHEQYF.

This clonotype was observed a handful of times. The rearrangement joins TRBV12-3 or TRBV12-4 to TRBJ1-4; no definite D call. V shed 3 bases and J shed 8 bases, with 13 bases lying between them. This CDR3 contains 14 residues. The CDR3 spells CASSFGHRGEKLFF. The CDR3 nucleotides read TGTGCCAGCAGTTTTGGCCACCGAGGCGAAAAACTGTTTTTT.

The rearrangement joins TRBV7-2 to TRBJ2-5; D might be TRBD2 (7 bases). V was trimmed by 2 bases and J by 4 bases, leaving 14 bases between them. The CDR3 extends over 15 amino acids. Germline values: CDR1 SGHTA, CDR2 FQGNSA. CDR3 sequence: CASSLKWRGPETQYF. In DNA, the CDR3 is TGTGCCAGCAGCTTAAAGTGGCGGGGGCCAGAGACCCAGTACTTC. Full variable domain (remainder filled in from reference TRBV7-2 and TRBJ2-5): GAGVSQSPSNKVTEKGKDVELRCDPISGHTALYWYRQSLGQGLEFLIYFQGNSAPDKSGLPSDRFSAERTGGSVSTLTIQRTQQEDSAVYLCASSLKWRGPETQYFGPGTRLLVL.

The chain carries TRBV7-2 and TRBJ1-6, with 7 bases aligning to TRBD1. The CDR3 totals 17 residues. The germline V gene has CDR1 SGHTA and CDR2 FQGNSA. J lost 4 bases, V lost 2 bases, and 8 bases had no gene match. This CDR3 is CASSLLQGRGYNSPLHF. CDR3 coding DNA: TGTGCCAGCAGCTTACTACAGGGGAGGGGGTATAATTCACCCCTCCACTTT.